This is a list of T cell receptor beta chains from one sample in a study of blood T cell repertoires in COVID-19. Profiling relied on immunoSEQ multiplex PCR, and the TCRdb table lists in-frame clones only, not all of them. The profile covers 130,000 to 150,000 clones, with 80% to 85% appearing a single time and approximately 5% taken by the ten largest. What was sequenced was PBMCs or T cells enriched from blood (not recorded which). Every receptor here comes from a man in his forties or fifties with acute COVID-19. CDR3s include the opening cysteine and the closing phenylalanine or tryptophan. Each record gives: clone size, D gene, J gene, V gene, CDR3 protein, CDR3 DNA. D genes are given only for firm matches. Not all rows give a size; the values are once, few, many and, for expanded clones, a class.

clone_size: .; d_call: .; j_call: TRBJ2-3; v_call: TRBV30; cdr3_aa: CAWSVRQGITDTQYF; cdr3_nt: TGTGCCTGGAGTGTACGGCAGGGTATCACAGATACGCAGTATTTT
clone_size: .; d_call: .; j_call: TRBJ1-1; v_call: TRBV25-1; cdr3_aa: CASSPGGGGETEAFF; cdr3_nt: TGTGCCAGCAGTCCCGGTGGAGGGGGGGAGACTGAAGCTTTCTTT
clone_size: .; d_call: .; j_call: TRBJ2-2; v_call: TRBV3-1/TRBV3-2; cdr3_aa: CASSQDSGVGKGDAGELFF; cdr3_nt: TGTGCCAGCAGCCAAGACTCAGGGGTGGGGAAGGGAGACGCCGGGGAGCTGTTTTTT
clone_size: .; d_call: TRBD1; j_call: TRBJ2-2; v_call: TRBV6-5; cdr3_aa: CASSYQPGGGTGELFF; cdr3_nt: TGTGCCAGCAGTTATCAGCCAGGGGGCGGCACCGGGGAGCTGTTTTTT
clone_size: .; d_call: TRBD1; j_call: TRBJ1-5; v_call: TRBV28; cdr3_aa: CASSTHRDSSAPQHF; cdr3_nt: TGTGCCAGCAGTACACACCGGGACAGCAGTGCACCCCAGCATTTT
clone_size: .; d_call: .; j_call: TRBJ2-7; v_call: TRBV27; cdr3_aa: CASSLNGLLDESF; cdr3_nt: TGTGCCAGCAGTTTAAACGGGTTACTCGATGAATCCTTC
clone_size: .; d_call: .; j_call: TRBJ2-1; v_call: TRBV5-6; cdr3_aa: CASSLGGAYNEQFF; cdr3_nt: TGTGCCAGCAGCTTGGGTGGGGCTTACAATGAGCAGTTCTTC
clone_size: .; d_call: .; j_call: TRBJ1-2; v_call: TRBV28; cdr3_aa: CASSPPYDGYTF; cdr3_nt: TGTGCCAGCAGCCCCCCCTATGATGGCTACACCTTC
clone_size: .; d_call: .; j_call: TRBJ2-3; v_call: TRBV7-8; cdr3_aa: CASSLAPWERIRPGTDTQYF; cdr3_nt: TGTGCCAGCAGCTTAGCTCCGTGGGAGAGGATTCGACCCGGCACAGATACGCAGTATTTT
clone_size: once; d_call: TRBD1; j_call: TRBJ1-1; v_call: TRBV5-6; cdr3_aa: CASMKAGGVWDTEAFF; cdr3_nt: TGTGCCAGCATGAAGGCAGGGGGCGTATGGGACACTGAAGCTTTCTTT
clone_size: few; d_call: TRBD1; j_call: TRBJ1-1; v_call: TRBV7-9; cdr3_aa: CASSLGTGGRTEAFF; cdr3_nt: TGTGCCAGCAGCTTAGGAACAGGGGGAAGGACTGAAGCTTTCTTT
clone_size: .; d_call: .; j_call: TRBJ1-1; v_call: TRBV12-5; cdr3_aa: CASGLVRGDHKNTEAFF; cdr3_nt: TGTGCTAGTGGTTTGGTGCGCGGGGATCATAAAAACACTGAAGCTTTCTTT
clone_size: .; d_call: .; j_call: TRBJ2-5; v_call: TRBV7-2; cdr3_aa: CASSLLSGYGETQYF; cdr3_nt: TGTGCCAGCAGCTTACTCTCAGGGTACGGAGAGACCCAGTACTTC
clone_size: .; d_call: .; j_call: TRBJ1-2; v_call: TRBV3-1/TRBV3-2; cdr3_aa: CASSQALADGYTF; cdr3_nt: TGTGCCAGCAGCCAAGCATTGGCGGATGGCTACACCTTC
clone_size: .; d_call: .; j_call: TRBJ1-1; v_call: TRBV7-8; cdr3_aa: CASSLGSGYTEAFF; cdr3_nt: TGTGCCAGCAGCTTAGGGAGCGGGTACACTGAAGCTTTCTTT
clone_size: .; d_call: TRBD1; j_call: TRBJ2-6; v_call: TRBV18; cdr3_aa: CASSPLGQAFSFGANVLTF; cdr3_nt: TGTGCCAGCTCACCCCTAGGACAGGCCTTTTCGTTTGGGGCCAACGTCCTGACTTTC
clone_size: .; d_call: .; j_call: TRBJ2-4; v_call: TRBV19; cdr3_aa: CASSISREGAKNIQYF; cdr3_nt: TGTGCCAGTAGTATCAGCAGGGAAGGCGCCAAAAACATTCAGTACTTC
clone_size: few; d_call: .; j_call: TRBJ2-2; v_call: TRBV5-1; cdr3_aa: CASNLGAYTGELFF; cdr3_nt: TGCGCCAGCAATCTTGGGGCTTACACCGGGGAGCTGTTTTTT
clone_size: .; d_call: TRBD2; j_call: TRBJ2-6; v_call: TRBV4-3; cdr3_aa: CASSPGGARGANVLTF; cdr3_nt: TGCGCCAGCAGCCCCGGGGGGGCGAGGGGGGCCAACGTCCTGACTTTC
clone_size: .; d_call: .; j_call: TRBJ1-4; v_call: TRBV9; cdr3_aa: CASSVGGQSNEKLFF; cdr3_nt: TGTGCCAGCAGCGTAGGAGGACAGTCTAATGAAAAACTGTTTTTT
clone_size: .; d_call: .; j_call: TRBJ1-4; v_call: TRBV3-1/TRBV3-2; cdr3_aa: CASSPPGQSSGEKLFF; cdr3_nt: TGTGCCAGCAGCCCTCCTGGACAGTCCTCGGGCGAAAAACTGTTTTTT
clone_size: .; d_call: TRBD2; j_call: TRBJ2-1; v_call: TRBV9; cdr3_aa: CASSPRLAGYNEQFF; cdr3_nt: TGTGCCAGCAGCCCCAGACTAGCGGGGTACAATGAGCAGTTCTTC
clone_size: .; d_call: .; j_call: TRBJ2-2; v_call: TRBV6-5; cdr3_aa: CASTAGGLNTGELFF; cdr3_nt: TGTGCCAGCACCGCCGGGGGACTGAACACCGGGGAGCTGTTTTTT
clone_size: .; d_call: .; j_call: TRBJ1-3; v_call: TRBV30; cdr3_aa: CAWKASGNTIYF; cdr3_nt: TGTGCCTGGAAAGCATCTGGAAACACCATATATTTT
clone_size: .; d_call: TRBD1; j_call: TRBJ2-5; v_call: TRBV19; cdr3_aa: CASMRTGEETQYF; cdr3_nt: TGTGCCAGTATGAGGACAGGAGAAGAGACCCAGTACTTC
clone_size: .; d_call: .; j_call: TRBJ2-7; v_call: TRBV11-3; cdr3_aa: CASSLGGRNEQYF; cdr3_nt: TGTGCCAGCAGCTTAGGCGGGCGAAACGAGCAGTACTTC
clone_size: .; d_call: .; j_call: TRBJ1-3; v_call: TRBV6-5; cdr3_aa: CASSPQGGSGNTIYF; cdr3_nt: TGTGCCAGCAGTCCCCAGGGTGGATCTGGAAACACCATATATTTT
clone_size: .; d_call: .; j_call: TRBJ1-6; v_call: TRBV9; cdr3_aa: CASSVVEGWGSPLHF; cdr3_nt: TGTGCCAGCAGCGTAGTGGAGGGGTGGGGTTCACCCCTCCACTTT
clone_size: .; d_call: .; j_call: TRBJ2-3; v_call: TRBV7-9; cdr3_aa: CASSLLDTRDTQYF; cdr3_nt: TGTGCCAGCAGCCTACTAGATACGCGGGATACGCAGTATTTT
clone_size: once; d_call: .; j_call: TRBJ2-3; v_call: TRBV5-1; cdr3_aa: CASSRQSTGTDTQYF; cdr3_nt: TGCGCCAGCAGCCGACAGAGCACGGGCACAGATACGCAGTATTTT
clone_size: .; d_call: TRBD2; j_call: TRBJ2-1; v_call: TRBV2; cdr3_aa: CASSERTSGTNEQFF; cdr3_nt: TGTGCCAGCAGTGAACGGACTAGCGGGACGAATGAGCAGTTCTTC
clone_size: .; d_call: .; j_call: TRBJ1-2; v_call: TRBV28; cdr3_aa: CASRPKGRGFLSWDYGYTF; cdr3_nt: TGTGCCAGCAGACCTAAGGGGCGGGGATTTTTATCATGGGACTATGGCTACACCTTC
clone_size: .; d_call: TRBD1; j_call: TRBJ1-1; v_call: TRBV7-2; cdr3_aa: CASSLGTGENTEAFF; cdr3_nt: TGTGCCAGCAGCTTAGGGACAGGGGAGAACACTGAAGCTTTCTTT
clone_size: .; d_call: TRBD1; j_call: TRBJ1-1; v_call: TRBV3-1/TRBV3-2; cdr3_aa: CASSVDRALEAFF; cdr3_nt: TGTGCCAGCAGCGTCGACAGGGCCCTTGAAGCTTTCTTT
clone_size: .; d_call: TRBD1; j_call: TRBJ2-2; v_call: TRBV9; cdr3_aa: CASSPLRDRAYTGELFF; cdr3_nt: TGTGCCAGCAGCCCTCTACGGGACAGGGCGTACACCGGGGAGCTGTTTTTT
clone_size: .; d_call: .; j_call: TRBJ1-3; v_call: TRBV28; cdr3_aa: CASSSGQRNTIYF; cdr3_nt: TGTGCCAGCAGTTCGGGACAACGAAACACCATATATTTT
clone_size: .; d_call: TRBD2; j_call: TRBJ2-1; v_call: TRBV7-6; cdr3_aa: CASSFGRGRAYNEQFF; cdr3_nt: TGTGCCAGCAGCTTTGGTCGAGGGAGGGCCTACAATGAGCAGTTCTTC